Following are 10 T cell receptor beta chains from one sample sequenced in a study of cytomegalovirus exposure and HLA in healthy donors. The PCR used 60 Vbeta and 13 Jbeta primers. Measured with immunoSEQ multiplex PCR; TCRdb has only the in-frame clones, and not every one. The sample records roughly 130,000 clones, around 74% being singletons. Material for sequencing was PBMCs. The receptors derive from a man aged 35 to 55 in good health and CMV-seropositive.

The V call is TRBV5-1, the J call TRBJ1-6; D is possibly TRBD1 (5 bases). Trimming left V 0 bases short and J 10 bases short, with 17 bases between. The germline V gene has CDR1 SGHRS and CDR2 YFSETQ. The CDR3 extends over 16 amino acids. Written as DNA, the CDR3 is TGCGCCAGCAGCTTGGTCACCCAGGGTTCGGGCTCACCCCTCCACTTT. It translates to CASSLVTQGSGSPLHF. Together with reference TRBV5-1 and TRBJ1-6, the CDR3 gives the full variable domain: KAGVTQTPRYLIKTRGQQVTLSCSPISGHRSVSWYQQTPGQGLQFLFEYFSETQRNKGNFPGRFSGRQFSNSRSEMNVSTLELGDSALYLCASSLVTQGSGSPLHFGNGTRLTVT.

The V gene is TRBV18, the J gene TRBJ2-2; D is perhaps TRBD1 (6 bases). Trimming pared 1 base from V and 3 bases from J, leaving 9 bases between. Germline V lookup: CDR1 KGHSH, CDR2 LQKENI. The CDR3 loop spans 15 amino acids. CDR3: CASSPRRGDTGELFF. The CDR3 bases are TGTGCCAGCTCACCACGCAGGGGCGACACCGGGGAGCTGTTTTTT.

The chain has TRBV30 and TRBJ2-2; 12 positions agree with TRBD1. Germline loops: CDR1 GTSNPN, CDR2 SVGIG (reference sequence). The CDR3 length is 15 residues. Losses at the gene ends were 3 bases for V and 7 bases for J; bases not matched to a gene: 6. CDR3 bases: TGTGCCTGGAGGCGGGACAGGGGGCAAGGCGGGGAGCTGTTTTTT. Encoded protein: CAWRRDRGQGGELFF.

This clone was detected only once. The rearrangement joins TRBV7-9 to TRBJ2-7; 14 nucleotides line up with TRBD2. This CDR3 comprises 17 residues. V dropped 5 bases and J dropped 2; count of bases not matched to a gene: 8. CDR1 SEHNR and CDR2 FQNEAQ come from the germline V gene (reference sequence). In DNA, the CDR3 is TGTGCCAGCAGCCCCCCGGGACTAGCGGGAGCTACCTACGAGCAGTACTTC. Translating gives CASSPPGLAGATYEQYF.

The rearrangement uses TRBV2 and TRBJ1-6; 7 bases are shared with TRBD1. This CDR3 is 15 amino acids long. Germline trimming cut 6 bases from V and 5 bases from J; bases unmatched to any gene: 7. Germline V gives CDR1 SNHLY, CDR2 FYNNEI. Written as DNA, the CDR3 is TGTGCCAGCAGGAGGGGGCCTATCGATAATTCACCCCTCCACTTT. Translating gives CASRRGPIDNSPLHF.

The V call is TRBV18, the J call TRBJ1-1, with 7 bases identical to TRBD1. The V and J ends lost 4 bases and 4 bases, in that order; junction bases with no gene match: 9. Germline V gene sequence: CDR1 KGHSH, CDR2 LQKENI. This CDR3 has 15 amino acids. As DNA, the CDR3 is TGTGCCAGCTCACTCGCCGATACAGGGGCCACTGAAGCTTTCTTT. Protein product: CASSLADTGATEAFF.

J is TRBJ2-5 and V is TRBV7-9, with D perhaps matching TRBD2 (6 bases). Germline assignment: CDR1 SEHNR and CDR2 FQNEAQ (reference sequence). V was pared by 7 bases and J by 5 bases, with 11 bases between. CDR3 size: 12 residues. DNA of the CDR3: TGTGCCAGCAATTCTGGGGGGGAGACCCAGTACTTC. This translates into CASNSGGETQYF.

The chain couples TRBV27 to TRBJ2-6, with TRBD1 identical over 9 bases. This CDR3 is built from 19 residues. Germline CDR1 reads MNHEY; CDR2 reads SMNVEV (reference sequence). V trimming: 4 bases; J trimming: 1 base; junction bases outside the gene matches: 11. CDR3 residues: CASSSIRDRVPSGANVLTF. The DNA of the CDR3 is TGTGCCAGCAGTTCCATCCGGGACAGGGTACCTTCTGGGGCCAACGTCCTGACTTTC.

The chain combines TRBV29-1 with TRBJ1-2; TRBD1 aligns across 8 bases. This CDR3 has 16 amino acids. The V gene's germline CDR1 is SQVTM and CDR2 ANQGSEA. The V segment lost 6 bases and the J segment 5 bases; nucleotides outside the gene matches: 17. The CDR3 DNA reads TGCAGCGTCGCTGACAGGGGAGGGCCCTTAGGGTATGGCTACACCTTC. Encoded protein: CSVADRGGPLGYGYTF. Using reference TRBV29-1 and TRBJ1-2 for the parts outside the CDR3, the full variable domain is SAVISQKPSRDICQRGTSLTIQCQVDSQVTMMFWYRQQPGQSLTLIATANQGSEATYESGFVIDKFPISRPNLTFSTLTVSNMSPEDSSIYLCSVADRGGPLGYGYTFGSGTRLTVV.

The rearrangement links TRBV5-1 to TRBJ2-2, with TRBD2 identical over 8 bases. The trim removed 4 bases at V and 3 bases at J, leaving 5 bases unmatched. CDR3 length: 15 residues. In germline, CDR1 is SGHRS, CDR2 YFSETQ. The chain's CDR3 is CASSLGLDYTGELFF. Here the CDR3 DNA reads TGCGCCAGCAGCCTGGGACTAGACTACACCGGGGAGCTGTTTTTT.